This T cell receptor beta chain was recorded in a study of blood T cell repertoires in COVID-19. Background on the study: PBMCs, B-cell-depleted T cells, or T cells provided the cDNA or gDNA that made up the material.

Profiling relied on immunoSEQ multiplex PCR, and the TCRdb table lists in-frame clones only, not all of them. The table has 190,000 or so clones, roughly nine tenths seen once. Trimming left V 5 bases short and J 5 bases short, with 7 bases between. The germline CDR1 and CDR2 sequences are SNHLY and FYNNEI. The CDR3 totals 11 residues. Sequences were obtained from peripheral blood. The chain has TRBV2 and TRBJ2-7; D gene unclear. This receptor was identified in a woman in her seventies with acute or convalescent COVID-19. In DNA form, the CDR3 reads TGTGCCAGCAGTTCATACAACGAGCAGTACTTC. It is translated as CASSSYNEQYF. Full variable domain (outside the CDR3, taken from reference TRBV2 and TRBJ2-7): EPEVTQTPSHQVTQMGQEVILRCVPISNHLYFYWYRQILGQKVEFLVSFYNNEISEKSEIFDDQFSVERPDGSNFTLKIRSTKLEDSAMYFCASSSYNEQYFGPGTRLTVT.